A single T cell receptor beta chain is shown here with its context. Ten or more counts support this clonotype. The specificity of this receptor is unknown. No base quality information exists; no much larger clone differs at one position. The sample comes from a study of CD8+CD57+ T cells in acquired aplastic anemia (dated by TCRdb to the late 2010s). In terms of the full investigation: DNA extracted from sorted CD4+ and CD8+ cells had a mean of 3.2 ug, with a range of about 0.2 to 30 ug. A CD8+CD57+ expansion meant a frequency higher than the mean frequency seen in healthy subjects. Overall study results and their limits: Patients and healthy controls showed no significant difference in CD8+ Simpson's diversity (P=0.060). Around 27 CD8+ CDR3 sequences were shared between patients and controls but appeared highly expressed in patients and within their immunodominant clones.

Genomic DNA was used as template for profiling of TCR beta VDJ combinations and CDR3 sequences. TCR repertoire sequencing was run on an Illumina HiSeq 2000. Concerning the study's data processing: Repertoire assessment relied on Simpson's diversity index, CDR3 size and DJ length profiles, and TRBV/TRBJ rearrangement plots. The most abundant DNA sequence in the deep sequencing data was defined as the immunodominant clone. CDR3 amino acid sequences were screened for sharing across subjects and were compared with published repertoires and the VDJdb database. TCRdb reworked the public reads: Q25 trimming with fastp, MiXCR clone assembly, productive beta chains retained. Each CDR3 protein appears once, grouped with its most common genes and DNA. The authors' filters were not applied to this entry. A total of around 150,000 distinct CDR3 sequences appear in this sample, less than 60% of them only once. Jointly, the top ten make up approximately 2.8% of the sample.

The CDR3, cysteine through phenylalanine, is 15 amino acids long. Only CDR3 DNA is held: 45 bases, read in frame from base 1. V loses 0 bases, J loses 2 bases, and the germline ends lie 12 bases apart. Via the germline V gene, CDR1 is SGHTS and CDR2 YDEGEE. The patients picked for sequencing were ones in whom flow cytometry had shown an expansion of CD8+CD57+ cells. Severe acquired aplastic anemia was diagnosed in all patients according to International Study of Aplastic Anemia and Agranulocytosis and Camitta criteria. No patient had received any therapy when blood was sampled. In this study, sorted CD4+ and CD8+ T cells from the blood of healthy subjects and of severe aplastic anemia patients had their TCR repertoires deep-sequenced. In the USA, patient enrollment took place under clinicaltrials.gov protocols 00001620, 01623167, 00001397, 00071045, 00081523 and 00961064. Ficoll-Paque density gradient centrifugation was used to isolate peripheral blood mononuclear cells. Before DNA extraction, CD4+ and CD8+ T cells were sorted by FACS or by magnetic beads.

Source material: sorted CD4+, CD8+, or CD8+CD57+ T cells (not recorded which) from PBMCs. The rearranged segments are TRBV5-8 and TRBJ2-7, with the identity of the D gene unclear. This receptor was obtained from a human donor with aplastic anemia. The CDR3 here reads CASSLAVNPPYEQYF. The DNA sequence is as follows: TGTGCCAGCAGCTTGGCAGTAAACCCTCCCTACGAGCAGTACTTC.